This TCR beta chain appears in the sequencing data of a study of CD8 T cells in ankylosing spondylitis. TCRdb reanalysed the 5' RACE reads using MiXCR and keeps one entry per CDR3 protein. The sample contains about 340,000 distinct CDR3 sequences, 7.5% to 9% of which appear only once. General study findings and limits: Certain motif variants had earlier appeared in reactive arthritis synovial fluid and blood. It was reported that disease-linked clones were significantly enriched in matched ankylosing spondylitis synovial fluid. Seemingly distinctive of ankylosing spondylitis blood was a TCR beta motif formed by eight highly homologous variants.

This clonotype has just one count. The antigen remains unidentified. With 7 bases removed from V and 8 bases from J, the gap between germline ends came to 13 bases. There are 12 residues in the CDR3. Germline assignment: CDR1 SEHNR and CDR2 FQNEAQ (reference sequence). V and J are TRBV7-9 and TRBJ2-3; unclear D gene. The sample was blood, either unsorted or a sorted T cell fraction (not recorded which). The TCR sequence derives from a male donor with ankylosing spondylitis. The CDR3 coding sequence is TGTGCCAGCACGAGTTTGGGTGCTACGCAGTATTTT. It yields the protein CASTSLGATQYF.